These T cell receptor beta chains were read from a single sample in a study of HIV-infected children after antiretroviral therapy interruption. TCRdb used MiXCR to reprocess the 3' RACE reads, holding one entry per CDR3 protein. Of more than 85,000 distinct CDR3 sequences in the sample, roughly 6.7% were seen once. The source was CD45RA+ CD4+ T cells from PBMCs, pooled from several time points, collected from a donor given antiretroviral therapy, either interrupted or continuous. The receptors shown here come from a pool of human donors with HIV. Both conserved end residues are part of each CDR3. D genes are given only for firm matches. Clone size, where shown, is once, few, many, or a class for clones that have expanded.

V gene	clone size	J gene	D gene	CDR3 DNA	CDR3 protein
TRBV6-1	many	TRBJ2-2	NA	TGTGCCAGCAGTTCCTTCGCCGGCAGAAACACCGGGGAGCTGTTTTTT	CASSSFAGRNTGELFF
TRBV11-2	many	TRBJ2-5	TRBD2	TGTGCCAGCAGCTGGGGACTAGCGGGGGGAGAGACCCAGTACTTC	CASSWGLAGGETQYF
TRBV12-3/TRBV12-4	few	TRBJ1-2	NA	TGTGCCAGCAGTTTTTTAGCAGGGAACGGCTACACCTTC	CASSFLAGNGYTF
TRBV6-5	few	TRBJ2-7	TRBD2	TGTGCCAGCGGAGCGGGGCAGTCCTACGAGCAGTACTTC	CASGAGQSYEQYF
TRBV27	many	TRBJ2-7	NA	TGTGCCAGCTCTCGGGCTAGGACAAGGGGCGAGCAGTACTTC	CASSRARTRGEQYF
TRBV5-5	medium-sized	TRBJ2-7	TRBD1	TGTGCCAGCAGCCCCGGGACAGGGATCAACGAGCAGTACTTC	CASSPGTGINEQYF
TRBV6-2/TRBV6-3	NA	TRBJ1-5	TRBD1	TGTGCCAGCAGCCTCAACAGGGGAGCAACCCATCAGCCCCAGCATTTT	CASSLNRGATHQPQHF
TRBV5-1	many	TRBJ2-3	NA	TGCGCCAGCAGCTTGGAGCGGTCTCCAGATACGCAGTATTTT	CASSLERSPDTQYF
TRBV6-1	many	TRBJ2-1	NA	TGTGCCAGCAGTGTAGTGTCTCGTTCCTACAATGAGCAGTTCTTC	CASSVVSRSYNEQFF
TRBV5-3	many	TRBJ2-1	NA	TGTGCCAGAAGCTTGGTGCTAGTACGGAACAATGAGCAGTTCTTC	CARSLVLVRNNEQFF
TRBV5-1	many	TRBJ2-1	TRBD2	TGCGCCAGTTCCGCGTGGACTAGCGGGAGTATCCATGAGCAGTTCTTC	CASSAWTSGSIHEQFF
TRBV5-1	few	TRBJ1-2	NA	TGCGCCAGCTTGGTCCCAGGGGTCTATGGCTACACCTTC	CASLVPGVYGYTF
TRBV18	few	TRBJ2-2	TRBD1	TGTGCCAGCTCACCTATGACAGGGAGTAGCACCGGGGAGCTGTTTTTT	CASSPMTGSSTGELFF
TRBV28	many	TRBJ1-4	TRBD1	TGTGCCAGCAGCCCCACAGGGGTAGGCGAAAAACTGTTTTTT	CASSPTGVGEKLFF
TRBV10-3	many	TRBJ2-7	NA	TGTGCCATCAGCTCTAGCGTGATTTCGGGCGAGCAGTACTTC	CAISSSVISGEQYF
TRBV7-2	NA	TRBJ1-1	TRBD1	TGTGCCAGCAGCCGTAGGCAGGGGGCGACGTACACTGAAGCTTTCTTT	CASSRRQGATYTEAFF
TRBV11-2	many	TRBJ1-2	TRBD1	TGTGCCAGCAGCTCCACAGGGGACGCCCAATACTATGGCTACACCTTC	CASSSTGDAQYYGYTF
TRBV6-1	many	TRBJ1-1	NA	TGTGCCAGCATCCGCGGGACCTCGCTCACTGAAGCTTTCTTT	CASIRGTSLTEAFF
TRBV20-1	many	TRBJ2-1	TRBD2	TGCAGTGCTAGAGATTCGGTAGCGGGGGGGGGGGAGCAGTTCTTC	CSARDSVAGGGEQFF
TRBV5-4	few	TRBJ1-2	NA	TGTGCCAGCAGCCCCATCATGAGGGGGGACTATGGCTACACCTTC	CASSPIMRGDYGYTF
TRBV24-1	many	TRBJ2-1	NA	TGTGCCACCAGTGACCCCAGAGAGGGGAACAATGAGCAGTTCTTC	CATSDPREGNNEQFF
TRBV20-1	many	TRBJ1-1	NA	TGCAGTGCTAGAGAGGGCGAAAGCAACACTGAAGCTTTCTTT	CSAREGESNTEAFF
TRBV4-2	few	TRBJ1-2	NA	TGTGCCAGCAGCCAAGCCGACAGTCCTAGCTATGGCTACACCTTC	CASSQADSPSYGYTF
TRBV3-1	few	TRBJ2-4	NA	TGTGCCAGCAGCCGAAAGACCCAAACACGTTTAGCCAAAAACATTCAGTACTTC	CASSRKTQTRLAKNIQYF
TRBV19	many	TRBJ1-5	NA	TGTGCCAGTAGTGGAGAACATAGGGCCAGGCTCGGGAGCAATCAGCCCCAGCATTTT	CASSGEHRARLGSNQPQHF
TRBV7-8	few	TRBJ2-2	TRBD2	TGTGCCAGCAGCCCCCGGACTAGCGGGGGGACCCCGAACACCGGGGAGCTGTTTTTT	CASSPRTSGGTPNTGELFF
TRBV9	many	TRBJ2-1	TRBD1	TGTGCCAGCAGCGTGATACCGGGACAGGGCTACGATGAGCAGTTCTTC	CASSVIPGQGYDEQFF
TRBV7-2	many	TRBJ2-1	TRBD2	TGTGCCAGCAGCTTATCAGCGGGGGGCGCCTACAATGAGCAGTTCTTC	CASSLSAGGAYNEQFF
TRBV28	many	TRBJ1-2	TRBD1	TGTGCCAGCAGGACAGGGACAGTGGATGGCTACACCTTC	CASRTGTVDGYTF
TRBV5-8	many	TRBJ1-2	NA	TGTGCCAGCAGCTTGCAGGGGTCAGCATATGGCTACACCTTC	CASSLQGSAYGYTF
TRBV20-1	NA	TRBJ1-2	NA	TGCAGTGCTAGAGAAGGGGGATCCCCCTATGGCTACACCTTC	CSAREGGSPYGYTF
TRBV6-1	NA	TRBJ2-7	NA	TGTGCCAGCATGGAGGGGTTCGAGCAGTACTTC	CASMEGFEQYF
TRBV5-1	many	TRBJ2-1	TRBD2	TGCGCCAGCAGCCAACTAGCGGGGGGGGACAATGAGCAGTTCTTC	CASSQLAGGDNEQFF
TRBV12-3/TRBV12-4	few	TRBJ2-3	NA	TGTGCCAGCAGTCGTCCGGGAGATACGCAGTATTTT	CASSRPGDTQYF
TRBV10-3	NA	TRBJ2-1	NA	TGTGCCATCAGGAGTTTCGTGTCCTCTCCCGCCTTCTACAATGAGCAGTTCTTC	CAIRSFVSSPAFYNEQFF
TRBV3-1	few	TRBJ2-1	TRBD2	TGTGCCAGCAGCCAAGTCGGCCTGGCGGGGGGTTCCTACAATGAGCAGTTCTTC	CASSQVGLAGGSYNEQFF
TRBV3-2	NA	TRBJ2-2	NA	TGTGCCAGCAGCCAAGTTCCGGACAGGGAGCTGTTTTTT	CASSQVPDRELFF
TRBV20-1	many	TRBJ2-5	NA	TGCAGTGCAGACACAGGGTGGGAGACCCAGTACTTC	CSADTGWETQYF
TRBV3-1	NA	TRBJ1-5	NA	TGTGCCAGCAGCCAAGAGGGTAGCAATCAGCCCCAGCATTTT	CASSQEGSNQPQHF
TRBV7-8	many	TRBJ1-1	NA	TGTGCCAGCAGCTTCCCGGGACGAGGGACTGAAGCTTTCTTT	CASSFPGRGTEAFF
TRBV12-3/TRBV12-4	many	TRBJ2-7	NA	TGTGCCAGCAGTGGGGCCGGGACGGGCGAGCAGTACTTC	CASSGAGTGEQYF
TRBV21-1	many	TRBJ2-5	NA	TGTGCCAGCAGCCCTCTCGGGGGCAGTCAAGAGACCCAGTACTTC	CASSPLGGSQETQYF
TRBV10-3	few	TRBJ2-3	TRBD2	TGTGCCATCAGTGGGACTAGCGGGGGGCTTCAGACGCAGTATTTT	CAISGTSGGLQTQYF
TRBV7-6	many	TRBJ2-5	TRBD1	TGTGCCAGCAGCTTAGCGGGACAGAGAAACCAAGAGACCCAGTACTTC	CASSLAGQRNQETQYF
TRBV10-3	many	TRBJ1-1	TRBD1	TGTGCCACTAAGGAAGGGACAGGGCTTGTGGAGAACACTGAAGCTTTCTTT	CATKEGTGLVENTEAFF
TRBV12-3/TRBV12-4	many	TRBJ1-2	TRBD1	TGTGCCAGCAGTTTAGCGCTCCGGACAGGGGCTACTGTGTCTGGCTACACCTTC	CASSLALRTGATVSGYTF
TRBV7-8	NA	TRBJ1-6	TRBD1	TGTGCCAGCAGCTTACGGGACGGACAGGGGTATAATTCACCCCTCCACTTT	CASSLRDGQGYNSPLHF
TRBV5-1	few	TRBJ1-3	NA	TGCGCCAGCAGCATTACGGTGGGGGGAAACACCATATATTTT	CASSITVGGNTIYF
TRBV6-1	many	TRBJ1-2	NA	TGTGCCAGCAGTGCCGGGACTGGGACGTTGGACTATGGCTACACCTTC	CASSAGTGTLDYGYTF
TRBV20-1	many	TRBJ2-7	NA	TGCAGTGCTAGTGCCGCCCGGAACGAGCAGTACTTC	CSASAARNEQYF
TRBV12-3/TRBV12-4	many	TRBJ2-1	NA	TGTGCCAGCAGTGCCCGGGGGTACTCCTACAATGAGCAGTTCTTC	CASSARGYSYNEQFF
TRBV5-1	many	TRBJ2-7	NA	TGCGCCAGCAGAGGAACCTACGAGCAGTACTTC	CASRGTYEQYF
TRBV19	NA	TRBJ1-2	TRBD1	TGTGCCAGTAAACAGGGACAGCGAGCCTATGGCTACACCTTC	CASKQGQRAYGYTF
TRBV7-3	NA	TRBJ2-5	NA	TGTGCCAGCAGCTTAATCGGAACACCTGGTGCGGGGGAGACCCAGTACTTC	CASSLIGTPGAGETQYF
TRBV18	many	TRBJ1-1	NA	TGTGCCAGCTCACCAACACAGAACACTGAAGCTTTCTTT	CASSPTQNTEAFF